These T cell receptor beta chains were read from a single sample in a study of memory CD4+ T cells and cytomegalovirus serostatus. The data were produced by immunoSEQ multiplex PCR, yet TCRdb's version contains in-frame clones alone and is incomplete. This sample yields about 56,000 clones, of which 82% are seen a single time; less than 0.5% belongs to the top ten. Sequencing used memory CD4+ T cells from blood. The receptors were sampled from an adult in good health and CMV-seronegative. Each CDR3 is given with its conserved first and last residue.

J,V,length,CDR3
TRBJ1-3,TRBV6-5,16,CASSSSSGTLGNTIYF
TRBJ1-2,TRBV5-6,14,CASSGDRANYGYTF
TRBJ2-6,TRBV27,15,CASTFTPPGANVLTF
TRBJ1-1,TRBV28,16,CASSLLSRTGRVEAFF
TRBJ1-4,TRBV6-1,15,CASSDWGQLNEKLFF
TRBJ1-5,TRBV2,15,CASRSGGHSNQPQHF
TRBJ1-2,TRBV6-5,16,CASSYSNVGRDYGYTF
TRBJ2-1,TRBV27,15,CASRRGLAGDNEQFF
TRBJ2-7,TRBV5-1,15,CASSAGTGLTYEQYF
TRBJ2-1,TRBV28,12,CASGGKRYEQFF
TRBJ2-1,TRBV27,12,CASSRTGAYPFF
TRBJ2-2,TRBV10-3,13,CAITPGQYGELFF
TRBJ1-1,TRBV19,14,CASMGTEGNTEAFF
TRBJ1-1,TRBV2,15,CASSLRQGARTEAFF
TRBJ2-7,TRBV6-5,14,CASTQRRGAYEQYF
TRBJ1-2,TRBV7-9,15,CASLTTLTGGNGYTF
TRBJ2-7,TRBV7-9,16,CASSGTGGVYAYEQYF
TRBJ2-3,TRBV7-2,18,CASSPGTSGGARTDTQYF
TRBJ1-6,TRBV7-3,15,CASSSDGSLSSPLHF
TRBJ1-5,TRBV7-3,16,CASCSFSGQGIQPQHF
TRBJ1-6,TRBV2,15,CASSENGNYNSPLHF
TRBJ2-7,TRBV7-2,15,CASSLSGQGPYEQYF
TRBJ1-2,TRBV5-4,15,CASSNLARLNYGYTF
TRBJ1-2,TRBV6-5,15,CASSWRTGKGYGYTF
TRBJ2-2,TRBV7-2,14,CASSARQGTGELFF
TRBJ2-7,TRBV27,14,CASSLNIGFNEQYF
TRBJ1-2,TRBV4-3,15,CASSQDHGQTHGYTF
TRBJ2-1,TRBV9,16,CASSALTSGIYNEQFF
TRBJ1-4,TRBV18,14,CASSPPAGREKLFF
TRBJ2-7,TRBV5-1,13,CASSFGQSYEQYF
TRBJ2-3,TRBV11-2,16,CASSSLSPGGTDTQYF
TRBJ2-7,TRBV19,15,CASSIVGAGEYEQYF
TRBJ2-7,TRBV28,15,CASTPPGQGAYEQYF
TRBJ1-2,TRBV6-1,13,CASSEVIRVGYTF
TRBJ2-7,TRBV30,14,CAWSISGWAWEQYF
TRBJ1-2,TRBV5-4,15,CASSGLTVPEYGYTF
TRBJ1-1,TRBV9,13,CASSVDWNTEAFF
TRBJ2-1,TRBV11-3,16,CASSLGGSGGYNEQFF
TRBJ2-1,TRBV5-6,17,CASSLVRTSGGKNEQFF
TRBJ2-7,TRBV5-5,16,CASSPPGQGVPYEQYF
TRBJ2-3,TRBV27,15,CASRMEGWGTDTQYF
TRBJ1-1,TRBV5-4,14,CASSSWTPGTEAFF
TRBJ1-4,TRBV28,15,CASSTNRGTDEKLFF